This T cell receptor (beta chain) was documented in a study of blood T cell repertoires in COVID-19. Study at large: Samples representing acute and convalescent COVID-19 were sourced from the United States, Italy and Spain. Sample material is recorded as cDNA or gDNA derived from T cells, B-cell-depleted T cells, or PBMCs.

The germline CDR1 and CDR2 sequences are SGHKS and YYEKEE (reference sequence). Trimming cost V 4 bases and J 6 bases; bases outside gene matches: 6. This CDR3 is 15 amino acids long. Original processing methods: Estimation of nucleated cell counts was performed using reference gene primer amplification. Only in-frame clones appear in the TCRdb table, and some are missing; sequencing was by immunoSEQ multiplex PCR. That table is the source of V, J and clone size, and D and trimming were worked out from the DNA. Among 230,000 or so clones, nearly 90% were seen once, and the ten largest hold roughly 5%.

The chain joins TRBV5-5 to TRBJ2-2; 10 nucleotides agree with TRBD1. Material: peripheral blood. The receptor comes from a woman between 40 and 55 years old who had recovered from COVID-19. The DNA of the CDR3 is TGTGCCAGCAGCCGGGACAGGGGTAGCGCCGGGGAGCTGTTTTTT. Its protein product is CASSRDRGSAGELFF.